Presented here are 28 T cell receptor beta chains from one specimen sequenced in a study of beta chain features in type 1 diabetes. Sequencing targeted expressed TCRB transcripts, as all isolated RNA had been reverse transcribed. The protocol was immunoSEQ multiplex PCR, while the TCRdb copy is restricted to in-frame clones and leaves out a portion. This table has 300,000 to 400,000 clones, approximately 10% appearing once. Sequencing was carried out using naive CD4+ T cells from blood. The source is a woman aged 25-40 years in good health.

This clone was seen a few times. The chain recombines TRBV11-2 with TRBJ2-1; 7 nucleotides line up with TRBD2. Trimming took 5 bases from V and 5 from J; bases not matched to a gene: 6. CDR3 size: 14 residues. CDR1 SGHAT and CDR2 FQNNGV come from the germline V gene. The DNA of the CDR3 is TGTGCCAGCAGCCAGACTAGCACCGACAATGAGCAGTTCTTC. Residues: CASSQTSTDNEQFF. The full variable domain, with the rest looked up from reference TRBV11-2 and TRBJ2-1, is EAGVAQSPRYKIIEKRQSVAFWCNPISGHATLYWYQQILGQGPKLLIQFQNNGVVDDSQLPKDRFSAERLKGVDSTLKIQPAKLEDSAVYLCASSQTSTDNEQFFGPGTRLTVL.

This clone occurred a few times. The chain carries TRBV15 and TRBJ2-4; unclear D gene. CDR1 LNHNV and CDR2 YYDKDF come from the germline V gene (reference sequence). With 0 bases removed from V and 0 bases from J, the gap between germline ends came to 12 bases. The CDR3 has 17 amino acids. The CDR3 DNA is TGTGCCACCAGCAGAGATGGTACCGACATAGCCAAAAACATTCAGTACTTC. This codes for CATSRDGTDIAKNIQYF.

This chain connects TRBV28 to TRBJ2-7; 12 nucleotides align to TRBD2. With 5 bases clipped from V and 3 bases from J, the junction kept 5 bases outside the gene matches. The germline gives CDR1 MDHEN, CDR2 SYDVKM. The length of the CDR3 is 15 residues. CDR3 DNA sequence: TGTGCCAGCAGTGATACTAGCGGGAGGTACTACGAGCAGTACTTC. Translation: CASSDTSGRYYEQYF.

This clone has a handful of counts. V is TRBV6-5 and J is TRBJ1-2, with D possibly TRBD1 on 5 matching bases. This CDR3 contains 14 residues. CDR1 and CDR2 (germline): MNHEY, SVGAGI. With 2 bases removed from V and 2 bases from J, the gap between germline ends came to 9 bases. The CDR3 DNA sequence: TGTGCCAGCAGTTACGGGGGGTCGAACTATGGCTACACCTTC. Residues: CASSYGGSNYGYTF.

The chain is built from TRBV6-6 and TRBJ2-3, with D hard to call. CDR1 is MNHNY and CDR2 is SVGAGI in the germline V gene (reference sequence). Between the trimmed V and J ends, which lost 6 bases and 0 bases, there was a span of 13 bases. The CDR3 loop spans 15 amino acids. Here the CDR3 DNA reads TGTGCCAGCAGCTCAACCACAGCCAGCACAGATACGCAGTATTTT. Residues: CASSSTTASTDTQYF.

V gene TRBV30 combines with J gene TRBJ2-7, with D possibly TRBD2 on 5 matching bases. The V and J ends lost 8 bases and 0 bases respectively, with 11 bases between them. Germline V gives CDR1 GTSNPN, CDR2 SVGIG (reference sequence). This CDR3 is built from 12 residues. CDR3 DNA: TGTGCCGGTGGACGGGACTCCTACGAGCAGTACTTC. Its protein is CAGGRDSYEQYF.

The rearrangement uses TRBV19 and TRBJ2-5; the match to TRBD2 covers 12 bases. This CDR3 has 17 residues. Germline values: CDR1 LNHDA, CDR2 SQIVND (reference sequence). Unmatched junction bases numbered 12, after V lost 5 bases and J lost 5 bases. CDR3 sequence: CASSLHLTSGSAETQYF. The CDR3 DNA reads TGTGCCAGTAGTCTCCACCTGACTAGCGGGAGTGCGGAGACCCAGTACTTC.

The table lists this clone with many counts. The CDR3 DNA is TGCAGCGTTGAAACGGTATTTGGGGCCAACGTCCTGACTTTC. It translates to CSVETVFGANVLTF. The gene calls are TRBV29-1 and TRBJ2-6; D unresolved. Per the germline V gene, CDR1 is SQVTM and CDR2 is ANQGSEA. The ends were cut back, 2 bases at V and 3 bases at J, with 8 bases in the middle. The CDR3 sequence is 14 residues long.

The J gene is TRBJ1-1, the V gene TRBV11-3; D is possibly TRBD1 (6 bases). V dropped 1 base and J dropped 1 base, with 10 bases sitting between them. The V gene's germline CDR1 is SGHNT and CDR2 YENEEA. The CDR3 contains 15 residues. This CDR3 reads CASSLGEQGNTEAFF. For the CDR3, the DNA is TGTGCCAGCAGCTTAGGGGAACAGGGGAACACTGAAGCTTTCTTT.

This clone was detected many times. The chain uses TRBV7-9 and TRBJ2-7, with 7 nucleotides matching TRBD1. This CDR3 contains 14 residues. J gave up 1 base and V 3 bases, and 3 bases lay outside the gene matches. Germline loops: CDR1 SEHNR, CDR2 FQNEAQ (reference sequence). The CDR3 coding sequence is TGTGCCAGCAGCTTCCAGGGGGAATCCTACGAGCAGTACTTC. Its protein is CASSFQGESYEQYF.

The chain has TRBV7-2 and TRBJ2-5; TRBD2 matches 11 bases. Germline-derived CDR1 and CDR2 are SGHTA and FQGNSA. With 5 bases clipped from V and 4 bases from J, the junction kept 6 bases outside the gene matches. The CDR3 has 15 residues. CDR3 DNA sequence: TGTGCCAGCAGCGTTAGCGGGAGGGCCGTAGAGACCCAGTACTTC. Its protein product is CASSVSGRAVETQYF.

The rearrangement links TRBV4-3 to TRBJ2-5, with 11 nucleotides matching TRBD2. Germline assignment: CDR1 LGHNA and CDR2 YSLEER. J lost 4 bases, V lost 0 bases, and 4 bases had no gene match. The CDR3 is 16 residues long. The CDR3 region has the DNA TGCGCCAGCAGCCAAGATTTCGGACTAGCGGGAGAGACCCAGTACTTC. This gives the protein CASSQDFGLAGETQYF.

This chain connects TRBV6-5 to TRBJ2-1; D is undetermined. The length of the CDR3 is 11 residues. Trimming cost V 6 bases and J 9 bases, with 9 bases left between them. The V gene's germline CDR1 is MNHEY and CDR2 SVGAGI. CDR3 DNA: TGTGCCAGCAGCGATTACGGTGAGCAGTTCTTC. Translated: CASSDYGEQFF.

The chain uses TRBV9 and TRBJ2-2; 7 bases map to TRBD2. V lost 4 bases, J lost 3 bases, and 6 bases stayed unmatched. CDR1 SGDLS and CDR2 YYNGEE come from the germline V gene. The CDR3 has 15 residues. In nucleotides, the CDR3 is TGTGCCAGCAGCCACTCTCTAGCGGACACCGGGGAGCTGTTTTTT. This codes for CASSHSLADTGELFF.

The chain couples TRBV9 to TRBJ2-1; 10 bases fit TRBD2. This CDR3 has 15 residues. The germline CDR1 and CDR2 sequences are SGDLS and YYNGEE. V was pared by 5 bases and J by 4 bases, with 6 bases of the junction left unmatched. CDR3 nucleotides: TGTGCCAGCAGGGCTAGCGGGAGTGCTTACAATGAGCAGTTCTTC. It is translated as CASRASGSAYNEQFF.

This chain links TRBV9 with TRBJ2-2; a possible D gene is TRBD2 (7 bases). Trimming took 0 bases from V and 6 from J, leaving 12 bases between them. The germline gives CDR1 SGDLS, CDR2 YYNGEE. The CDR3 consists of 15 residues. The CDR3 DNA sequence: TGTGCCAGCAGCGTAGAAGGGGAGGGGGCCGGGGAGCTGTTTTTT. Translation gives CASSVEGEGAGELFF. Full variable domain (outside the CDR3, taken from reference TRBV9 and TRBJ2-2): DSGVTQTPKHLITATGQRVTLRCSPRSGDLSVYWYQQSLDQGLQFLIQYYNGEERAKGNILERFSAQQFPDLHSELNLSSLELGDSALYFCASSVEGEGAGELFFGEGSRLTVL.

The chain is built from TRBV28 and TRBJ2-7, with a tentative D call TRBD2 (6 bases). CDR1 and CDR2 from the germline V gene are MDHEN and SYDVKM. CDR3 length: 16 residues. V was cut by 6 bases and J by 3 bases, with 21 bases left in between. CDR3 sequence (DNA): TGTGCCAGCAGAAGAGGCGGGGCCATAAGTGGCTACGAGCAGTACTTC. Translated, it gives CASRRGGAISGYEQYF.

V usage is TRBV9 and J usage is TRBJ2-5; a weak D match, TRBD1 (6 bases). The V end lost 3 bases, the J end lost 5 bases, and 11 bases lay between the germline ends. Germline assignment: CDR1 SGDLS and CDR2 YYNGEE. This CDR3 is 13 amino acids long. As DNA, the CDR3 is TGTGCCAGCAGCGGCAGGGGTGTTGAGACCCAGTACTTC. Translating gives CASSGRGVETQYF.

The V gene is TRBV4-3, the J gene TRBJ2-4; the D gene is possibly TRBD2 (5 bases). CDR3 length: 18 amino acids. CDR1 and CDR2 from the germline V gene are LGHNA and YSLEER. Trimming took 1 base from V and 0 from J, leaving 16 bases between them. The CDR3 reads CASSQGRNRKLAKNIQYF. The CDR3 DNA is TGCGCCAGCAGCCAAGGGAGGAACCGAAAACTAGCCAAAAACATTCAGTACTTC.

The chain combines TRBV30 with TRBJ2-7, with 7 bases aligning to TRBD1. Germline V gene lookup returns CDR1 GTSNPN and CDR2 SVGIG (reference sequence). There are 13 residues in the CDR3. V shed 1 base, J shed 5 bases, and the junction held 5 bases outside the gene matches. The CDR3 is CAWSAGQLDEQYF. The CDR3 region has the DNA TGTGCCTGGAGTGCGGGACAGCTGGACGAGCAGTACTTC.

This clone appeared a few times. V usage is TRBV7-9 and J usage is TRBJ2-7, with 10 nucleotides matching TRBD2. CDR1 and CDR2 (germline): SEHNR, FQNEAQ (reference sequence). The J segment lost 0 bases and the V segment lost 0 bases, leaving 5 bases of the junction unmatched. The CDR3 is made up of 17 amino acids. This chain's CDR3 is CASSLARTSGLSYEQYF. In nucleotides, the CDR3 is TGTGCCAGCAGCTTAGCCCGGACTAGCGGACTCTCCTACGAGCAGTACTTC.

The J gene is TRBJ1-3, the V gene TRBV7-9; D may be TRBD1 (5 bases). Germline V gene data show CDR1 as SEHNR and CDR2 as FQNEAQ (reference sequence). The CDR3 is made up of 16 amino acids. Trimming took 6 bases from V and 0 from J, leaving 15 bases between them. CDR3 sequence reads: CASSLDRFFSGNTIYF. For the CDR3, the DNA is TGTGCCAGCAGTCTAGACAGATTTTTCTCTGGAAACACCATATATTTT. Based on the CDR3 plus reference TRBV7-9 and TRBJ1-3, the full variable domain is DTGVSQNPRHKITKRGQNVTFRCDPISEHNRLYWYRQTLGQGPEFLTYFQNEAQLEKSRLLSDRFSAERPKGSFSTLEIQRTEQGDSAMYLCASSLDRFFSGNTIYFGEGSWLTVV.

The chain is built from TRBV28 and TRBJ2-1; 9 bases are shared with TRBD2. The ends lost 6 bases at V and 11 bases at J; junction bases unmatched: 5. From germline, CDR1 is MDHEN and CDR2 SYDVKM. The CDR3 is made up of 12 amino acids. CDR3 DNA sequence: TGTGCCAGCAGGACTAGCGGAGATAAGCAGTTCTTC. Its protein product is CASRTSGDKQFF.

The J gene is TRBJ2-1, the V gene TRBV29-1; 14 bases agree with TRBD2. The junction had 9 bases not matched to a gene; V was cut back by 6 bases and J by 2 bases. This CDR3 is built from 17 residues. From germline, CDR1 is SQVTM and CDR2 ANQGSEA. In DNA, the CDR3 is TGCAGCGTCGAGGGACTAGCGGGAGAGTTCCCCTACAATGAGCAGTTCTTC. This encodes CSVEGLAGEFPYNEQFF.

This clone was observed a few times. CDR3 sequence reads: CASSLALYNEQFF. Written as DNA, the CDR3 is TGTGCCAGCAGCTTAGCCCTGTACAATGAGCAGTTCTTC. The chain carries TRBV11-1 and TRBJ2-1, with unresolved D. Trimming took 0 bases from V and 4 from J, leaving 4 bases between them. The germline gives CDR1 SGHAT, CDR2 FQDESV (reference sequence). This CDR3 is 13 amino acids long.

The chain combines TRBV30 with TRBJ1-2; 7 nucleotides agree with TRBD1. The CDR3 runs 15 residues. Germline V gene lookup returns CDR1 GTSNPN and CDR2 SVGIG (reference sequence). V shed 3 bases and J 4 bases; nucleotides not matched to a gene: 11. CDR3 DNA sequence: TGTGCCTGGAGCCTAGCCCCGAGACAGGGCTATGGCTACACCTTC. It translates to CAWSLAPRQGYGYTF.

This clone was counted a few times. The V call is TRBV30, the J call TRBJ1-5; 7 positions agree with TRBD1. Germline values: CDR1 GTSNPN, CDR2 SVGIG (reference sequence). The V and J ends lost 4 bases and 4 bases, in that order; junction bases with no gene match: 7. The CDR3 sequence is 14 residues long. In nucleotides, the CDR3 is TGTGCCTGGACACCGGGACAGCCAAATCAGCCCCAGCATTTT. Amino acids: CAWTPGQPNQPQHF.

The rearrangement joins TRBV2 to TRBJ2-6; D ambiguous. In germline, CDR1 is SNHLY, CDR2 FYNNEI. The CDR3 runs to 14 residues. The V gene lost 4 bases and the J gene lost 4 bases, with 8 bases spanning the gap. CDR3 nucleotide sequence: TGTGCCAGCAGTGCCCTTGAGGGGGCCAACGTCCTGACTTTC. Encoded protein: CASSALEGANVLTF.